Listed below are T cell receptor beta chains from one sample, sequenced in a study of CD8+ T cells in alopecia areata. Sequencing used immunoSEQ multiplex PCR; TCRdb keeps in-frame clones, though not all of them. This table holds about 180,000 clones, roughly 59% found once. This material consisted of CD4+ T cells sorted from blood, taken at week 0. These receptors were obtained from a human donor with alopecia areata. CDR3s include the opening cysteine and the closing phenylalanine or tryptophan. Each record gives: V gene, J gene, D gene, clone size, CDR3 protein, CDR3 DNA. A D gene is named only where the DNA matches it firmly. Clone size appears in some rows only: once, few, many, or a class for an expanded clone.

v_gene: TRBV4-3
j_gene: TRBJ2-3
d_gene: -
abundance: -
CDR3aa: CASSQGLASTDTQYF
CDR3nt: TGCGCCAGCAGCCAAGGGCTAGCAAGTACAGATACGCAGTATTTT

v_gene: TRBV30
j_gene: TRBJ1-1
d_gene: TRBD1
abundance: -
CDR3aa: CAWDFGDRRMNTEAFF
CDR3nt: TGTGCCTGGGACTTTGGGGACAGGCGAATGAACACTGAAGCTTTCTTT

v_gene: TRBV5-1
j_gene: TRBJ1-2
d_gene: -
abundance: few
CDR3aa: CASSLAVANYGYTF
CDR3nt: TGCGCCAGCAGCTTGGCCGTAGCTAACTATGGCTACACCTTC

v_gene: TRBV29-1
j_gene: TRBJ2-7
d_gene: -
abundance: -
CDR3aa: CSVLRRPYEQYF
CDR3nt: TGCAGCGTCCTCAGGAGACCCTACGAGCAGTACTTC

v_gene: TRBV14
j_gene: TRBJ2-7
d_gene: -
abundance: -
CDR3aa: CASSLGASSPVSEQYF
CDR3nt: TGTGCCAGCAGCCTGGGGGCTTCAAGCCCTGTTTCGGAGCAGTACTTC

v_gene: TRBV30
j_gene: TRBJ2-5
d_gene: -
abundance: -
CDR3aa: CAWSSGALSGETQYF
CDR3nt: TGTGCCTGGAGTAGCGGAGCCCTTTCTGGGGAGACCCAGTACTTC

v_gene: TRBV5-1
j_gene: TRBJ2-3
d_gene: -
abundance: -
CDR3aa: CASRSLDTDTQYF
CDR3nt: TGCGCCAGCAGGTCTTTGGACACAGATACGCAGTATTTT

v_gene: TRBV30
j_gene: TRBJ2-1
d_gene: TRBD2
abundance: -
CDR3aa: CAWSPASGGAGFEQFF
CDR3nt: TGTGCCTGGAGCCCCGCGAGCGGGGGGGCCGGGTTTGAGCAGTTCTTC

v_gene: TRBV5-6
j_gene: TRBJ1-1
d_gene: -
abundance: -
CDR3aa: CASSPGGGTNTEAFF
CDR3nt: TGTGCCAGCAGCCCGGGAGGCGGGACGAACACTGAAGCTTTCTTT

v_gene: TRBV29-1
j_gene: TRBJ1-1
d_gene: -
abundance: once
CDR3aa: CSVHGGKEAFF
CDR3nt: TGCAGCGTCCATGGGGGGAAGGAAGCTTTCTTT

v_gene: TRBV30
j_gene: TRBJ1-1
d_gene: -
abundance: -
CDR3aa: CAWGQMNTEAFF
CDR3nt: TGTGCCTGGGGACAGATGAACACTGAAGCTTTCTTT

v_gene: TRBV4-3
j_gene: TRBJ1-2
d_gene: -
abundance: once
CDR3aa: CASSQEKALNYGYTF
CDR3nt: TGCGCCAGCAGCCAAGAGAAAGCTCTAAACTATGGCTACACCTTC

v_gene: TRBV30
j_gene: TRBJ1-2
d_gene: -
abundance: -
CDR3aa: CAWSVRGRSSSTYGYTF
CDR3nt: TGTGCCTGGAGTGTACGGGGGAGGTCTTCGAGCACCTATGGCTACACCTTC

v_gene: TRBV2
j_gene: TRBJ2-3
d_gene: -
abundance: -
CDR3aa: CASSERRTPEGDTQYF
CDR3nt: TGTGCCAGCAGTGAACGTAGGACTCCAGAGGGGGATACGCAGTATTTT

v_gene: TRBV6-5
j_gene: TRBJ1-2
d_gene: -
abundance: -
CDR3aa: CASSYSGNGYTF
CDR3nt: TGTGCCAGCAGTTACTCAGGGAATGGCTACACCTTC

v_gene: TRBV7-2
j_gene: TRBJ2-7
d_gene: -
abundance: -
CDR3aa: CASSSPTNRRQDEQYF
CDR3nt: TGTGCCAGCAGCTCTCCCACCAATAGGAGACAGGACGAGCAGTACTTC

v_gene: TRBV25-1
j_gene: TRBJ2-2
d_gene: -
abundance: -
CDR3aa: CASSEKASGVFGELFF
CDR3nt: TGTGCCAGCAGTGAAAAGGCCTCTGGGGTTTTCGGGGAGCTGTTTTTT

v_gene: TRBV6-1
j_gene: TRBJ2-7
d_gene: -
abundance: once
CDR3aa: CASSSQVEQYF
CDR3nt: TGTGCCAGCAGTTCTCAGGTGGAGCAGTACTTC

v_gene: TRBV19
j_gene: TRBJ1-1
d_gene: -
abundance: -
CDR3aa: CASSPRGAGGAFF
CDR3nt: TGTGCCAGTAGTCCTCGGGGAGCCGGTGGAGCTTTCTTT

v_gene: TRBV5-1
j_gene: TRBJ1-2
d_gene: -
abundance: -
CDR3aa: CASSPGGGYGYTF
CDR3nt: TGCGCCAGCAGCCCGGGTGGGGGCTATGGCTACACCTTC

v_gene: TRBV15
j_gene: TRBJ1-1
d_gene: -
abundance: few
CDR3aa: CATSKGPAVDEAFF
CDR3nt: TGTGCCACCAGCAAAGGACCGGCGGTTGATGAAGCTTTCTTT

v_gene: TRBV29-1
j_gene: TRBJ2-5
d_gene: TRBD2
abundance: -
CDR3aa: CSVYSGWGETQYF
CDR3nt: TGCAGCGTCTATAGCGGGTGGGGAGAGACCCAGTACTTC

v_gene: TRBV29-1
j_gene: TRBJ1-1
d_gene: -
abundance: -
CDR3aa: CSVAPVLMNTEAFF
CDR3nt: TGCAGCGTAGCGCCCGTCCTCATGAACACTGAAGCTTTCTTT

v_gene: TRBV15
j_gene: TRBJ2-7
d_gene: -
abundance: -
CDR3aa: CATGGVRLEQYF
CDR3nt: TGTGCCACCGGTGGAGTCCGACTCGAGCAGTACTTC

v_gene: TRBV29-1
j_gene: TRBJ1-1
d_gene: -
abundance: -
CDR3aa: CSVVRQLNTEAFF
CDR3nt: TGCAGCGTGGTCAGACAGTTAAACACTGAAGCTTTCTTT

v_gene: TRBV29-1
j_gene: TRBJ2-7
d_gene: TRBD2
abundance: few
CDR3aa: CSVEEGLAGGYEQYF
CDR3nt: TGCAGCGTTGAAGAGGGACTAGCGGGAGGCTACGAGCAGTACTTC

v_gene: TRBV10-3
j_gene: TRBJ2-3
d_gene: -
abundance: -
CDR3aa: CAIRWTETDTQYF
CDR3nt: TGTGCCATCAGGTGGACAGAAACAGATACGCAGTATTTT

v_gene: TRBV30
j_gene: TRBJ1-2
d_gene: -
abundance: -
CDR3aa: CAWSHGQKDGYTF
CDR3nt: TGTGCCTGGAGTCATGGACAGAAGGACGGCTACACCTTC

v_gene: TRBV29-1
j_gene: TRBJ1-5
d_gene: -
abundance: once
CDR3aa: CSVYRAVTPQHF
CDR3nt: TGCAGCGTTTACAGGGCGGTTACGCCCCAGCATTTT

v_gene: TRBV6-5
j_gene: TRBJ1-5
d_gene: -
abundance: -
CDR3aa: CASSPQADQPQHF
CDR3nt: TGTGCCAGCAGCCCCCAGGCGGATCAGCCCCAGCATTTT

v_gene: TRBV18
j_gene: TRBJ2-2
d_gene: -
abundance: -
CDR3aa: CASSPGRTNTGELFF
CDR3nt: TGTGCCAGCTCACCCGGACGAACGAACACCGGGGAGCTGTTTTTT

v_gene: TRBV6-6
j_gene: TRBJ2-1
d_gene: TRBD1
abundance: -
CDR3aa: CASSSDRASYNEQFF
CDR3nt: TGTGCCAGCAGTTCGGACAGGGCTTCCTACAATGAGCAGTTCTTC

v_gene: TRBV10-3
j_gene: TRBJ1-1
d_gene: -
abundance: -
CDR3aa: CAISESTDTEAFF
CDR3nt: TGTGCCATCAGTGAGTCGACAGACACTGAAGCTTTCTTT

v_gene: TRBV7-3
j_gene: TRBJ1-2
d_gene: -
abundance: -
CDR3aa: CASSLADNYGYTF
CDR3nt: TGTGCCAGCAGCTTAGCAGATAACTATGGCTACACCTTC

v_gene: TRBV10-2
j_gene: TRBJ1-5
d_gene: -
abundance: -
CDR3aa: CASSESGVNQPQHF
CDR3nt: TGCGCCAGCAGTGAAAGTGGGGTCAATCAGCCCCAGCATTTT

v_gene: TRBV29-1
j_gene: TRBJ2-7
d_gene: -
abundance: few
CDR3aa: CSVVGILTYEQYF
CDR3nt: TGCAGCGTTGTAGGGATCTTGACCTACGAGCAGTACTTC

v_gene: TRBV30
j_gene: TRBJ2-3
d_gene: TRBD1
abundance: -
CDR3aa: CAWTGGADTQYF
CDR3nt: TGTGCCTGGACAGGGGGCGCAGATACGCAGTATTTT

v_gene: TRBV5-6
j_gene: TRBJ1-1
d_gene: -
abundance: -
CDR3aa: CASSLAGGKNTEAFF
CDR3nt: TGTGCCAGCAGCTTGGCGGGCGGAAAGAACACTGAAGCTTTCTTT

v_gene: TRBV5-1
j_gene: TRBJ2-2
d_gene: -
abundance: -
CDR3aa: CASSSDGDTGELFF
CDR3nt: TGCGCCAGCAGCTCGGACGGGGACACCGGGGAGCTGTTTTTT

v_gene: TRBV7-6
j_gene: TRBJ1-3
d_gene: TRBD1
abundance: -
CDR3aa: CASSLARVGTGGNTIYF
CDR3nt: TGTGCCAGCAGCTTAGCGAGGGTCGGGACAGGGGGAAACACCATATATTTT

v_gene: TRBV29-1
j_gene: TRBJ1-1
d_gene: -
abundance: -
CDR3aa: CSVSETMNTEAFF
CDR3nt: TGCAGCGTTAGCGAAACCATGAACACTGAAGCTTTCTTT

v_gene: TRBV29-1
j_gene: TRBJ2-6
d_gene: -
abundance: -
CDR3aa: CSVESGSGANVLTF
CDR3nt: TGCAGCGTAGAAAGCGGCTCTGGGGCCAACGTCCTGACTTTC

v_gene: TRBV23-1
j_gene: TRBJ1-2
d_gene: TRBD1
abundance: -
CDR3aa: CASSQSRTGVYGYTF
CDR3nt: TGCGCCAGCAGTCAATCGAGGACAGGGGTCTATGGCTACACCTTC

v_gene: TRBV6-5
j_gene: TRBJ2-3
d_gene: TRBD1
abundance: -
CDR3aa: CASRTGLDTQYF
CDR3nt: TGTGCCAGCAGGACAGGGTTGGATACGCAGTATTTT

v_gene: TRBV27
j_gene: TRBJ1-1
d_gene: -
abundance: few
CDR3aa: CASSSGLNPNTEAFF
CDR3nt: TGTGCCAGCAGTTCGGGGCTAAACCCGAACACTGAAGCTTTCTTT

v_gene: TRBV29-1
j_gene: TRBJ2-7
d_gene: -
abundance: few
CDR3aa: CSVEGREPYEQYF
CDR3nt: TGCAGCGTTGAGGGCAGGGAACCCTACGAGCAGTACTTC